This entry describes one T cell receptor (beta chain). Its antigen is currently unknown. The source of the sample is a study of CD8 T cells in ankylosing spondylitis. Findings and caveats of the study: Within ankylosing spondylitis blood, a TCR beta motif made up of eight highly homologous variants appeared to be characteristic.

TCRdb recomputed calls from the 5' RACE reads with MiXCR, one row per CDR3 protein. Of some 450,000 distinct CDR3 sequences listed, 15% to 20% are singletons. The sequence came from a male donor with ankylosing spondylitis. The sequenced sample consisted of blood, either unsorted or a sorted T cell fraction (not recorded which).

DNA for the CDR3: TGTGCCAGCAGCCCCAGTAGGGGGGTTAACAATTCACCCCTCCACTTT. Translation gives CASSPSRGVNNSPLHF. The rearrangement joins TRBV3-1 to TRBJ1-6; tentatively, D is TRBD1 (6 bases). The CDR3 runs to 16 residues. CDR1 and CDR2 from the germline V gene are LGHDT and YNNKEL (reference sequence). Trimming pared 4 bases from V and 7 bases from J, leaving 17 bases between.